The 13 T cell receptor beta chains below all came from one sample that was sequenced in a study of beta chain features in type 1 diabetes (dated by TCRdb to 2017 to 2018). Study-wide conclusions, independent of this receptor: In all four CD4+ subsets, TCRB CDR3 length was moderately but significantly shorter in type 1 diabetes patients.

For these receptors, no antigen is known. Library generation was performed with the immunoSEQ multiplex PCR assay. All of the isolated RNA was reverse transcribed with the High Capacity cDNA Reverse Transcription Kit, so expressed TCRB transcripts were sequenced. This immuneACCESS table, as held by TCRdb, lists in-frame sequences with V and J called but not all clones. Of the missing ones, under half trace to an unresolved V gene in checked studies; the others have no known cause. The sample table records some 26,000 clones; under 70% of these occur just once. The ten largest clones represent around 1.1% of the sample. Sequencing input: stem cell memory CD4+ T cells from blood. Read against the paper, the sample's cell subset or site label means: stem cell-like memory CD4+ T cells. The receptors come from a woman between 40 and 55 years old with type 1 diabetes.

The V and J genes are TRBV4-2 and TRBJ2-5; D possibly corresponds to TRBD2 (6 bases). The CDR3 has 17 amino acids. V was cut by 2 bases and J by 2 bases, with 18 bases left in between. CDR1 and CDR2 from the germline V gene are LGHNA and YNFKEQ. The chain's CDR3 is CASSQLVGREVQETQYF. The CDR3, as DNA: TGTGCCAGCAGCCAACTCGTGGGCAGGGAGGTTCAAGAGACCCAGTACTTC.

This clone was picked up a small number of times. V is TRBV7-2 and J is TRBJ1-5; 10 bases align to TRBD1. V was clipped by 5 bases and J by 6 bases; unmatched bases: 10. Germline assignment: CDR1 SGHTA and CDR2 FQGNSA. The CDR3 contains 16 residues. The CDR3 DNA reads TGTGCCAGCAGCCCAGAGGGGACAGGGGTCGGTCAGCCCCAGCATTTT. The encoded protein is CASSPEGTGVGQPQHF. Full variable domain (rest looked up from reference TRBV7-2 and TRBJ1-5): GAGVSQSPSNKVTEKGKDVELRCDPISGHTALYWYRQSLGQGLEFLIYFQGNSAPDKSGLPSDRFSAERTGGSVSTLTIQRTQQEDSAVYLCASSPEGTGVGQPQHFGDGTRLSIL.

Concerning this clone: This CDR3 is also generated by other DNA sequences in the sample. This chain uses TRBV7-2 with TRBJ1-1; tentative D call: TRBD1 (5 bases). CDR1 SGHTA and CDR2 FQGNSA come from the germline V gene. The CDR3 runs to 13 residues. V was shortened by 5 bases and J by 1 base, with 8 bases between the two germline ends. For the CDR3, the DNA is TGTGCCAGCAGCCTTGGACAGAACACTGAAGCTTTCTTT. Its protein is CASSLGQNTEAFF.

In this sample, this clone turned up a few times. The CDR3 region is CASSPARGGEAFF. The CDR3 DNA reads TGCGCCAGCAGCCCCGCCCGGGGTGGTGAAGCTTTCTTT. This chain links TRBV4-3 with TRBJ1-1; D not resolved. Per the germline V gene, CDR1 is LGHNA and CDR2 is YSLEER. Trimming stripped 4 bases from V and 7 bases from J, with 13 bases between. The CDR3 spans 13 residues.

J is TRBJ2-6 and V is TRBV4-2, with D unclear. CDR1 and CDR2 (germline): LGHNA, YNFKEQ. Between the trimmed V and J ends, which lost 5 bases and 3 bases, there was a span of 8 bases. The CDR3 is 14 residues long. The CDR3 DNA sequence: TGTGCCAGCAGCTTTAGTGGTGGGGCCAACGTCCTGACTTTC. Translation gives CASSFSGGANVLTF.

V usage is TRBV6-5 and J usage is TRBJ2-7; D is unresolved. V lost 4 bases and J lost 3, with 13 bases in between. The germline V gene encodes CDR1 MNHEY and CDR2 SVGAGI. CDR3 length: 14 residues. DNA for the CDR3: TGTGCCAGCAGTTCACCCAGAAGATTCTACGAGCAGTACTTC. Translating it yields CASSSPRRFYEQYF.

This chain uses TRBV6-6 with TRBJ2-3; the D is unclear. Germline-derived CDR1 and CDR2 are MNHNY and SVGAGI (reference sequence). Trimming left V 2 bases short and J 1 base short, with 10 bases between. The CDR3 extends over 15 amino acids. The DNA of the CDR3 is TGTGCCAGCAGTTACACTTCTCGGGGCACAGATACGCAGTATTTT. It specifies CASSYTSRGTDTQYF.

The chain has TRBV18 and TRBJ2-1, with D perhaps TRBD2 (5 bases). Trimming removed 6 bases at V and 4 bases at J, with 13 bases between. This CDR3 contains 14 residues. CDR1 is KGHSH, CDR2 LQKENI, per germline. The DNA of the CDR3 is TGTGCCAGCTCCCCCCCCGCGGGTTACAATGAGCAGTTCTTC. This translates into CASSPPAGYNEQFF.

The chain recombines TRBV9 with TRBJ1-5; D might be TRBD1 (6 bases). The CDR3 sequence is 15 residues long. Between the trimmed V and J ends, which lost 4 bases and 4 bases, there was a span of 15 bases. Per the germline V gene, CDR1 is SGDLS and CDR2 is YYNGEE. The CDR3 region has the DNA TGTGCCAGCAGCCCCCAGGGGCAATTGAATCAGCCCCAGCATTTT. Translating it yields CASSPQGQLNQPQHF.

This clone was observed a few times. The V gene is TRBV28, the J gene TRBJ2-5, with 9 bases lining up with TRBD2. Looked up from germline, CDR1 is MDHEN and CDR2 is SYDVKM. The CDR3 runs to 16 residues. The V segment lost 8 bases and the J segment 2 bases; nucleotides outside the gene matches: 12. CDR3 nucleotide sequence: TGTGCCAGCGGGAGAGGACTAGCGAGAACTCAAGAGACCCAGTACTTC. Translation gives CASGRGLARTQETQYF. Combining the CDR3 with reference TRBV28 and TRBJ2-5 gives the whole variable domain DVKVTQSSRYLVKRTGEKVFLECVQDMDHENMFWYRQDPGLGLRLIYFSYDVKMKEKGDIPEGYSVSREKKERFSLILESASTNQTSMYLCASGRGLARTQETQYFGPGTRLLVL.

The V call is TRBV11-2, the J call TRBJ1-6, with TRBD1 matching 9 bases. Trimming removed 5 bases from V and 6 bases from J; junction bases left unmatched: 11. In germline, CDR1 is SGHAT, CDR2 FQNNGV. CDR3 size: 17 residues. CDR3 bases: TGTGCCAGCAGCCTACTGCCCACAGGGGGCCTTAATTCACCCCTCCACTTT. As protein: CASSLLPTGGLNSPLHF. The variable domain in full, with the rest retrieved from reference TRBV11-2 and TRBJ1-6, is EAGVAQSPRYKIIEKRQSVAFWCNPISGHATLYWYQQILGQGPKLLIQFQNNGVVDDSQLPKDRFSAERLKGVDSTLKIQPAKLEDSAVYLCASSLLPTGGLNSPLHFGNGTRLTVT.

The rearrangement uses TRBV6-5 and TRBJ2-1; weak D call: TRBD1 (6 bases). The germline V gene encodes CDR1 MNHEY and CDR2 SVGAGI. This CDR3 has 14 residues. The ends were cut back, 2 bases at V and 4 bases at J, with 9 bases in the middle. Written as DNA, the CDR3 is TGTGCCAGCAGTTACGGGGGCGGATACAATGAGCAGTTCTTC. Its protein product is CASSYGGGYNEQFF.

Turning to this clone: The junction departs from the called germline gene at one end, perhaps through a read error. The rearrangement links TRBV7-7 to TRBJ1-4; D ambiguous. The CDR3 length is 15 residues. The germline gives CDR1 SSHAT, CDR2 FNYEAQ (reference sequence). As DNA, the CDR3 is TGTGCTAGCAGCTTAGTACCGGGCGCGGGAGAAAAACTGTTTTTT. Translated: CASSLVPGAGEKLFF.